This T cell receptor (beta chain) comes out of a study of neurological immune-mediated disorders. Each CDR3 protein gets one entry after TCRdb re-called the 5' RACE reads with MiXCR. This sample yields roughly 66,000 distinct CDR3 sequences, of which approximately 5% are seen a single time; 2.2% belongs to the top ten. Study conclusions and caveats: No sharing of CDR3 amino acid sequences was observed among expanded clones across subjects, suggesting private repertoires in all groups. Phylogenetic analysis grouped 18 of 34 multiple sclerosis patients' repertoires together, suggesting a possible repertoire signature. It was HTLV-1-associated myelopathy that showed the most TCR clonal expansion, while multiple sclerosis showed the least, falling below healthy controls.

This clonotype was picked up many times. Antigen specificity is unknown. The germline V gene encodes CDR1 SGHTA and CDR2 FQGNSA. V lost 4 bases, J lost 14 bases, and 8 bases stayed unmatched. CDR3 length: 13 residues. This receptor was obtained from a woman aged 70-85 years with multiple sclerosis. The sample comprised PBMCs. The chain is built from TRBV7-2 and TRBJ2-2, with TRBD2 matching 9 bases. The DNA for the CDR3 is TGTGCCAGCAGCTCAATCCCGGGACTAGCACTGTTTTTT. It codes for CASSSIPGLALFF. Variable domain in full (rest from reference TRBV7-2 and TRBJ2-2): GAGVSQSPSNKVTEKGKDVELRCDPISGHTALYWYRQSLGQGLEFLIYFQGNSAPDKSGLPSDRFSAERTGGSVSTLTIQRTQQEDSAVYLCASSSIPGLALFFGEGSRLTVL.